Given below is one T cell receptor beta chain in context. Profiled with immunoSEQ multiplex PCR; TCRdb holds only in-frame clones, not every one. The data contain about 120,000 clones, roughly nine tenths of them seen just once; the ten biggest clones take up 0.95% to 1.3%. The data originate from a study of control samples from healthy donors and cancer patients. The sequencing sample was made of PBMCs. This clonotype originated in a woman aged 45-65 years with colorectal cancer.

CDR3 sequence (DNA): TGTGCCTGGAGTAAAGTTAGGCAGACCAAAGGGGCCCAGTACTTC. Translated, it gives CAWSKVRQTKGAQYF. The V call is TRBV30, the J call TRBJ2-5; tentative D call: TRBD1 (5 bases). The CDR3 runs to 15 residues. Trimming shortened V by 2 bases and J by 9 bases, and 22 bases separated the two germline ends. Germline V CDR1 and CDR2: GTSNPN, SVGIG (reference sequence).